The 21 T cell receptor beta chains given below trace back to one sample, sequenced in a study of cytomegalovirus exposure and HLA in healthy donors. In the PCR, 60 Vbeta and 13 Jbeta primers were used. TCRdb's table, derived via immunoSEQ multiplex PCR, lists solely in-frame clones and lacks some. The sample has fewer than 150,000 clones, around 73% seen once; the top ten hold about 7.9%. The sample comprised PBMCs. These TCRs come from a woman aged 40 to 50 in good health and CMV-seropositive.

This clone was seen more than once but under ten times. The chain joins TRBV18 to TRBJ2-6; TRBD2 might be the D (5 bases). This CDR3 comprises 15 residues. Trimming stripped 5 bases from V and 4 bases from J, with 12 bases between. CDR1 is KGHSH, CDR2 LQKENI, per germline. CDR3 region: CASSYVGSGANVLTF. CDR3 nucleotide sequence: TGTGCCAGCTCATACGTAGGGAGCGGGGCCAACGTCCTGACTTTC.

The V call is TRBV29-1, the J call TRBJ1-2, with D possibly being TRBD1 (5 bases). V lost 6 bases, J lost 7 bases, and 21 bases lay in between. This CDR3 has 14 amino acids. From germline, CDR1 is SQVTM and CDR2 ANQGSEA. The CDR3 loop reads CSVGSPGGAGGYTF. The CDR3 nucleotides are TGCAGCGTCGGGAGCCCAGGCGGGGCGGGTGGCTACACCTTC.

In DNA, the CDR3 is TGTGCCAGCAGCCTCTGGACAGGGTTGCCGACACCCCTCCACTTT. It is translated as CASSLWTGLPTPLHF. V is TRBV7-9 and J is TRBJ1-6; 8 bases match TRBD1. Looked up from germline, CDR1 is SEHNR and CDR2 is FQNEAQ (reference sequence). Trimming cost V 5 bases and J 11 bases; bases outside gene matches: 11. The CDR3 covers 15 residues.

This sequence joins TRBV14 and TRBJ2-7; tentative D call: TRBD2 (5 bases). V was trimmed by 1 base and J by 6 bases, leaving 10 bases between them. Germline loops: CDR1 SGHDN, CDR2 FVKESK. The CDR3 is 13 amino acids. The CDR3: CASSQGRGTEQYF. The CDR3 coding sequence is TGTGCCAGCAGCCAAGGTCGGGGTACCGAGCAGTACTTC. Full variable domain (missing parts from reference TRBV14 and TRBJ2-7): EAGVTQFPSHSVIEKGQTVTLRCDPISGHDNLYWYRRVMGKEIKFLLHFVKESKQDESGMPNNRFLAERTGGTYSTLKVQPAELEDSGVYFCASSQGRGTEQYFGPGTRLTVT.

The rearrangement uses TRBV2 and TRBJ2-3, with D perhaps TRBD1 (6 bases). The CDR3 loop spans 15 amino acids. Trimming removed 2 bases at V and 0 bases at J, with 9 bases between. Germline V lookup: CDR1 SNHLY, CDR2 FYNNEI. The CDR3 reads CASSEITGSTDTQYF. The CDR3 coding sequence is TGTGCCAGCAGTGAAATAACAGGGAGCACAGATACGCAGTATTTT. Filled out from reference TRBV2 and TRBJ2-3, the complete variable domain reads EPEVTQTPSHQVTQMGQEVILRCVPISNHLYFYWYRQILGQKVEFLVSFYNNEISEKSEIFDDQFSVERPDGSNFTLKIRSTKLEDSAMYFCASSEITGSTDTQYFGPGTRLTVL.

The J gene is TRBJ1-2, the V gene TRBV5-1; D is unresolved. Trimming shortened V by 0 bases and J by 8 bases, and 14 bases separated the two germline ends. Germline CDR1 is SGHRS and CDR2 is YFSETQ. The CDR3 is 14 residues long. The chain's CDR3 is CASSLAGLPSGYTF. In nucleotides, the CDR3 is TGCGCCAGCAGCTTGGCAGGCCTCCCCAGCGGCTACACCTTC. The variable domain in full, completed from reference TRBV5-1 and TRBJ1-2, reads KAGVTQTPRYLIKTRGQQVTLSCSPISGHRSVSWYQQTPGQGLQFLFEYFSETQRNKGNFPGRFSGRQFSNSRSEMNVSTLELGDSALYLCASSLAGLPSGYTFGSGTRLTVV.

The chain is built from TRBV10-2 and TRBJ1-1, with 9 bases lining up with TRBD1. The CDR3 is made up of 15 amino acids. Germline CDR1 reads WSHSY; CDR2 reads SAAADI. The trim removed 6 bases at V and 6 bases at J, leaving 11 bases unmatched. The CDR3 loop reads CASRAGTGFGAEAFF. In DNA, the CDR3 is TGCGCCAGCAGGGCCGGGACAGGGTTTGGGGCTGAAGCTTTCTTT.

J is TRBJ2-7 and V is TRBV4-1; weak D call: TRBD1 (6 bases). Germline lookup yields CDR1 MGHRA and CDR2 YSYEKL. V was shortened by 0 bases and J by 0 bases, with 9 bases between the two germline ends. This CDR3 region has 15 residues. The CDR3 sequence is CASSQEAGDSYEQYF. CDR3 in DNA: TGCGCCAGCAGCCAAGAAGCAGGGGACTCCTACGAGCAGTACTTC.

J is TRBJ2-7 and V is TRBV5-6; 7 bases align to TRBD1. The CDR3 has 14 amino acids. Per germline, CDR1 SGHDT and CDR2 YYEEEE. With V trimmed by 4 bases and J by 2 bases, 6 bases remained unmatched. The CDR3 reads CASSPGQLTYEQYF. CDR3 nucleotide sequence: TGTGCCAGCAGCCCGGGACAGTTAACCTACGAGCAGTACTTC.

The rearrangement joins TRBV6-6 to TRBJ1-2, with 12 bases lining up with TRBD1. Trimming took 7 bases from V and 6 from J; bases not matched to a gene: 9. The germline V gene encodes CDR1 MNHNY and CDR2 SVGAGI (reference sequence). This CDR3 spans 15 amino acids. In nucleotides, the CDR3 is TGTGCCAGCACGGGAACAGGGACAGGGGGCCATGGCTACACCTTC. Its translation is CASTGTGTGGHGYTF.

The V call is TRBV6-1, the J call TRBJ1-2; TRBD1 is a possible D gene (5 bases). V dropped 6 bases and J dropped 7 bases, with 18 bases sitting between them. This CDR3 contains 14 residues. The germline CDR1 and CDR2 sequences are MNHNS and SASEGT. The CDR3 DNA sequence: TGTGCCAGCAGGTCAAGAACCCCGGGGGGTGGCTACACCTTC. Translation gives CASRSRTPGGGYTF.

The rearrangement links TRBV2 to TRBJ2-1; D is ambiguous. V gave up 6 bases and J gave up 7 bases, with 16 bases separating them. The V gene's germline CDR1 is SNHLY and CDR2 FYNNEI. CDR3 length equals 14 residues. This CDR3 is CASSRDITLNEQFF. The CDR3 DNA sequence: TGTGCCAGCAGCCGAGACATAACTTTGAATGAGCAGTTCTTC.

This clone was detected only once. This rearrangement joins TRBV13 to TRBJ1-2; TRBD1 might be the D (6 bases). CDR3 length equals 15 residues. Trimming removed 5 bases from V and 7 bases from J, with 20 bases in between. Germline CDR1 is PRHDT and CDR2 is FYEKMQ (reference sequence). The CDR3 reads CASSPPSGEPGGYTF. The CDR3 coding sequence is TGTGCCAGCAGCCCCCCCTCAGGGGAGCCGGGTGGCTACACCTTC.

The CDR3 sequence is CASSRDGDRGDHYTF. The CDR3 nucleotides are TGCGCCAGCAGCCGAGATGGGGACAGGGGGGATCACTACACCTTC. This sequence joins TRBV5-1 and TRBJ1-2; TRBD1 aligns across 11 bases. The CDR3 extends over 15 amino acids. Germline CDR1 reads SGHRS; CDR2 reads YFSETQ. The ends lost 4 bases at V and 10 bases at J; junction bases unmatched: 12.

This clone was seen a single time. The chain joins TRBV2 to TRBJ2-7, with D maybe TRBD1 (6 bases). CDR1 SNHLY and CDR2 FYNNEI come from the germline V gene. This CDR3 is 12 amino acids long. Trimming shortened V by 8 bases and J by 5 bases, and 13 bases separated the two germline ends. The CDR3: CASRQDGNEQYF. The CDR3 DNA follows: TGTGCCAGCCGACAGGACGGTAACGAGCAGTACTTC.

The chain links TRBV6-6 to TRBJ1-5; possibly TRBD1 for D (5 bases). This CDR3 contains 15 residues. Per germline, CDR1 MNHNY and CDR2 SVGAGI (reference sequence). With 2 bases removed from V and 7 bases from J, the gap between germline ends came to 15 bases. CDR3 nucleotide sequence: TGTGCCAGCAGTTACGTCCTCGCAGGGATCCAGCCCCAGCATTTT. It translates to CASSYVLAGIQPQHF.

The chain links TRBV7-9 to TRBJ1-1, with 7 nucleotides matching TRBD1. The CDR3 extends over 15 amino acids. CDR1 and CDR2 (germline): SEHNR, FQNEAQ (reference sequence). V gave up 5 bases and J gave up 1 base; unmatched junction bases: 7. The chain's CDR3 is CASSTQGQPNTEAFF. The CDR3 region has the DNA TGTGCCAGCAGCACCCAGGGACAGCCGAACACTGAAGCTTTCTTT. Full variable domain (remainder filled in from reference TRBV7-9 and TRBJ1-1): DTGVSQNPRHKITKRGQNVTFRCDPISEHNRLYWYRQTLGQGPEFLTYFQNEAQLEKSRLLSDRFSAERPKGSFSTLEIQRTEQGDSAMYLCASSTQGQPNTEAFFGQGTRLTVV.

In nucleotides, the CDR3 is TGTGCCAGCAGCTTCCTCCCCAGCGGGGGAAGGGGGAATGAGCAGTTCTTC. Amino acids: CASSFLPSGGRGNEQFF. V and J are TRBV7-3 and TRBJ2-1; 8 positions agree with TRBD2. The CDR3 covers 17 residues. The V gene end was trimmed by 3 bases and the J gene end by 7 bases; junction bases not matched to a gene: 14. In germline, CDR1 is SGHTA, CDR2 FQGTGA.

The chain links TRBV7-9 to TRBJ2-7; TRBD1 matches at 7 bases. This CDR3 contains 14 residues. Per germline, CDR1 SEHNR and CDR2 FQNEAQ (reference sequence). V lost 4 bases and J lost 3; bases outside the gene matches: 6. As DNA, the CDR3 is TGTGCCAGCAGCTCCGGCGGACAGGTCTACGAGCAGTACTTC. Translation: CASSSGGQVYEQYF.

This clone showed up just a few times. This chain's CDR3 is CASSQSDLVHYGYTF. DNA for the CDR3: TGCGCCAGCAGCCAGAGCGACCTAGTACACTATGGCTACACCTTC. This chain connects TRBV4-1 to TRBJ1-2; the D is unclear. The CDR3 totals 15 residues. The V gene's germline CDR1 is MGHRA and CDR2 YSYEKL. Between the trimmed V and J ends, which lost 3 bases and 3 bases, there was a span of 14 bases.

The V gene is TRBV6-6, the J gene TRBJ1-5; D not resolved. Trimming left V 6 bases short and J 11 bases short, with 17 bases between. Germline values: CDR1 MNHNY, CDR2 SVGAGI (reference sequence). The CDR3 contains 13 residues. The CDR3 sequence: CASSLGSLEAQHF. The CDR3 region has the DNA TGTGCCAGCAGCCTCGGCTCCCTGGAGGCCCAGCATTTT.